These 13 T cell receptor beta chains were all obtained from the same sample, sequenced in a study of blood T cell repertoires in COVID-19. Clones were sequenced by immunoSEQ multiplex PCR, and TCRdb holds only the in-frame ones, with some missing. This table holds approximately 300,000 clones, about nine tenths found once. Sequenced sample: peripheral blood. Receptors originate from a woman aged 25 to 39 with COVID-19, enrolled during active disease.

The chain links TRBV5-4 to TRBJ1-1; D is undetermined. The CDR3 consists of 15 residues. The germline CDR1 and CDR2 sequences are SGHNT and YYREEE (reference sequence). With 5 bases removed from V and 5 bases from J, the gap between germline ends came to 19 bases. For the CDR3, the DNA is TGTGCCAGCAGTTCGCGTAGCGACGGAGCGACTGAAGCTTTCTTT. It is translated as CASSSRSDGATEAFF.

The CDR3 loop is CATSQQDRPYNEQFF. The CDR3 DNA is TGTGCCACCAGTCAACAGGACAGGCCCTACAATGAGCAGTTCTTC. This chain links TRBV24-1 with TRBJ2-1; 7 nucleotides align to TRBD1. CDR3 length: 15 amino acids. Germline V gene data show CDR1 as KGHDR and CDR2 as SFDVKD. With 6 bases clipped from V and 2 bases from J, the junction kept 6 bases outside the gene matches.

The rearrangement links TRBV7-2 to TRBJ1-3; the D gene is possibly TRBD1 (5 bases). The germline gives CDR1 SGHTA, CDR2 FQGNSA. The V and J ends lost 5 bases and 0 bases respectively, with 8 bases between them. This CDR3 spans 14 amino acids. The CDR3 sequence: CASSKTVSGNTIYF. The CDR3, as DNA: TGTGCCAGCAGCAAGACAGTCTCTGGAAACACCATATATTTT.

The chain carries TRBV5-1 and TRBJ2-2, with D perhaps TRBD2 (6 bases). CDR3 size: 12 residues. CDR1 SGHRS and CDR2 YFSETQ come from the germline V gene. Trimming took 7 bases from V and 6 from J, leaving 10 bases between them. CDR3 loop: CASSGRAGELFF. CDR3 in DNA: TGCGCCAGCTCCGGGAGAGCCGGGGAGCTGTTTTTT.

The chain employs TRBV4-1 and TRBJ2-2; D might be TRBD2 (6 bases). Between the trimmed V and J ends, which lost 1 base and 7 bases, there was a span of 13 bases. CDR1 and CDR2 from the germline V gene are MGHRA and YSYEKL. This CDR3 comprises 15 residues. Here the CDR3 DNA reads TGCGCCAGCAGCCAAGGCGGGACTTCGGGCGGGGAGCTGTTTTTT. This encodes CASSQGGTSGGELFF.

The CDR3 bases are TGCGCCAGCAGCTTGGGACTAGCGGGAGGGGAGAATGAGCAGTTCTTC. It codes for CASSLGLAGGENEQFF. This chain links TRBV5-1 with TRBJ2-1; 14 bases line up with TRBD2. Per germline, CDR1 SGHRS and CDR2 YFSETQ. The CDR3 extends over 16 amino acids. The ends lost 0 bases at V and 7 bases at J; junction bases unmatched: 3.

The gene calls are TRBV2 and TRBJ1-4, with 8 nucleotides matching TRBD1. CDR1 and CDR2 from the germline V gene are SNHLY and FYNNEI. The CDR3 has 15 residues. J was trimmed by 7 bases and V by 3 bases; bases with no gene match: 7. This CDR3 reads CASSEDRVGAEKLFF. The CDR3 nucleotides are TGTGCCAGCAGTGAGGACAGGGTTGGCGCTGAAAAACTGTTTTTT.

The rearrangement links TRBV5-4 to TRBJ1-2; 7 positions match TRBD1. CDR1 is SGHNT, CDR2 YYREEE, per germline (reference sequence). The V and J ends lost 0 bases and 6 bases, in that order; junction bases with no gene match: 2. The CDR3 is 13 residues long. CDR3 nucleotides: TGTGCCAGCAGCTTGGGGCAGGGGGATGGCTACACCTTC. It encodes CASSLGQGDGYTF.

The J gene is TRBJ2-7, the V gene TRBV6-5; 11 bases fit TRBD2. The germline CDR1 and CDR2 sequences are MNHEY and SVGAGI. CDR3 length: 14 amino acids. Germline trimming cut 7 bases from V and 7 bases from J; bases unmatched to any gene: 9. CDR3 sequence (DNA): TGTGCCAGCACAACTAGCGGGAGTTTGACAGAGCAGTACTTC. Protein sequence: CASTTSGSLTEQYF.

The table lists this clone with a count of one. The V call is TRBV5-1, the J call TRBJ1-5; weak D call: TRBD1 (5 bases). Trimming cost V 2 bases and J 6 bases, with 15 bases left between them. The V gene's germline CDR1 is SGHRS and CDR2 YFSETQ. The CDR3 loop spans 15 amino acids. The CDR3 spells CASSLGEHSGQPQHF. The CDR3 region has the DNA TGCGCCAGCAGCTTAGGGGAACATTCGGGTCAGCCCCAGCATTTT.

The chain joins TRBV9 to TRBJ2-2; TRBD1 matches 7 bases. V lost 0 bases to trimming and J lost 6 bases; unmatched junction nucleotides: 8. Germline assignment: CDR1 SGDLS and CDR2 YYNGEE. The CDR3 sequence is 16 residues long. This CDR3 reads CASSVGPGQGAGELFF. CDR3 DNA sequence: TGTGCCAGCAGCGTAGGTCCGGGGCAGGGGGCCGGGGAGCTGTTTTTT.

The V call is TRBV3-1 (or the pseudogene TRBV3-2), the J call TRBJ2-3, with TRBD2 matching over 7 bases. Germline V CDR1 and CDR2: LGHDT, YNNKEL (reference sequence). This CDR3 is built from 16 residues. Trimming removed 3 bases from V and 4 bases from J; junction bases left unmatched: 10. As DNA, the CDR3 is TGTGCCAGCAGCCAGCTGGGCGGGAGTCGGGCAGATACGCAGTATTTT. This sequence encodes CASSQLGGSRADTQYF.

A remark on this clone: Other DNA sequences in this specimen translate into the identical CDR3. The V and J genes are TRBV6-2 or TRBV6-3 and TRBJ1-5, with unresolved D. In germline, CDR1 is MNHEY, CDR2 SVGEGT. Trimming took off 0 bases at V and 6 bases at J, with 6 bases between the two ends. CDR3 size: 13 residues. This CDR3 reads CASSYSRGQPQHF. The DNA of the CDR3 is TGTGCCAGCAGTTACTCGAGAGGTCAGCCCCAGCATTTT.